The next 26 T cell receptor beta chains were all read from a single sample in a study of T cell responses to AZD1222 COVID-19 vaccine. TCRdb keeps only in-frame clones here, not all; method: immunoSEQ multiplex PCR. Found here are over 150,000 clones, around 94% of them singletons; the top ten hold roughly 1.7%. The sequencing used peripheral blood, collected 28 days after the second AZD1222 dose. These receptors were collected from an adult who received the AZD1222 COVID-19 vaccine.

This chain connects TRBV9 to TRBJ1-1; 8 nucleotides align to TRBD1. In germline, CDR1 is SGDLS, CDR2 YYNGEE. The CDR3 runs to 18 residues. Trimming took 4 bases from V and 0 from J; bases not matched to a gene: 14. The CDR3 loop is CASSLPPGGAGMNTEAFF. The DNA for the CDR3 is TGTGCCAGCAGCCTCCCACCAGGGGGCGCGGGTATGAACACTGAAGCTTTCTTT.

Comment on this clone: This sequence is one base from a far larger clone and is likely a read error. The chain couples TRBV4-1 to TRBJ2-1; 8 bases line up with TRBD2. The V gene's germline CDR1 is MGHRA and CDR2 YSYEKL. The CDR3 length is 15 residues. The CDR3 sequence is CARSPDGISGDEQFF. CDR3 in DNA: TGCGCCCGCAGCCCCGACGGTATTAGCGGGGATGAGCAGTTCTTC.

This clone has only one observation. The chain has TRBV5-1 and TRBJ1-5; 7 nucleotides match TRBD1. Germline CDR1 reads SGHRS; CDR2 reads YFSETQ. The CDR3 totals 15 residues. V trimming: 4 bases; J trimming: 0 bases; junction bases outside the gene matches: 4. The CDR3: CASSRDSRSNQPQHF. CDR3 bases: TGCGCCAGCAGCAGGGACAGCCGTAGCAATCAGCCCCAGCATTTT.

The chain carries TRBV2 and TRBJ1-3; 9 bases map to TRBD1. V was clipped by 6 bases and J by 2 bases; unmatched bases: 8. This CDR3 is built from 16 residues. Germline loops: CDR1 SNHLY, CDR2 FYNNEI. The CDR3 DNA reads as TGTGCCAGCAGCTTACTACAGGGGGCAGCTGGAAACACCATATATTTT. This sequence encodes CASSLLQGAAGNTIYF.

The rearrangement uses TRBV6-5 and TRBJ1-1, with TRBD1 identical over 9 bases. This CDR3 contains 15 residues. CDR1 is MNHEY and CDR2 is SVGAGI in the germline V gene. J gave up 7 bases and V 6 bases, and 12 bases lay outside the gene matches. The CDR3 nucleotides read TGTGCCAGCAGACGAGACCGGGACAGGGTAAATGAAGCTTTCTTT. Its protein is CASRRDRDRVNEAFF.

The sample holds a few counts of this clone. V usage is TRBV7-9 and J usage is TRBJ1-1; unclear D gene. CDR1 and CDR2 (germline): SEHNR, FQNEAQ (reference sequence). This CDR3 has 13 residues. V lost 4 bases and J lost 8, with 14 bases in between. CDR3 in amino acids: CASSSPTSTEAFF. The CDR3, as DNA: TGTGCCAGCAGCTCCCCTACCTCGACCGAAGCTTTCTTT.

The V and J genes are TRBV9 and TRBJ1-1; no clear D. The CDR3 contains 14 residues. Germline CDR1 is SGDLS and CDR2 is YYNGEE. Trimming removed 0 bases from V and 1 base from J, with 7 bases in between. The CDR3 sequence is CASSVGVGNTEAFF. In DNA form, the CDR3 reads TGTGCCAGCAGCGTAGGGGTCGGGAACACTGAAGCTTTCTTT.

The genes are TRBV5-4 and TRBJ2-3; no definite D call. Trimming left V 0 bases short and J 5 bases short, with 13 bases between. The CDR3 loop spans 15 amino acids. The germline V gene encodes CDR1 SGHNT and CDR2 YYREEE (reference sequence). The CDR3 is CASSLAEPERDTQYF. The CDR3 nucleotides read TGTGCCAGCAGCTTGGCGGAGCCTGAAAGAGATACGCAGTATTTT.

The chain is built from TRBV27 and TRBJ2-2; 8 bases match TRBD1. After removal of 7 bases from V and 7 bases from J, the junction contained 8 bases not matched to a gene. The CDR3 totals 14 residues. The V gene's germline CDR1 is MNHEY and CDR2 SMNVEV (reference sequence). Written as DNA, the CDR3 is TGTGCCAGCAAGAATCAGGGGGCCCACGGGGAGCTGTTTTTT. Translated, it gives CASKNQGAHGELFF.

This clone showed up just once. The chain combines TRBV27 with TRBJ1-5; D is possibly TRBD1 (5 bases). The germline V gene encodes CDR1 MNHEY and CDR2 SMNVEV (reference sequence). The germline V and J ends were trimmed by 11 bases and 0 bases, with 14 bases remaining between them. The CDR3 sequence is 14 residues long. The CDR3 coding sequence is TGTGCCTGTCCGGGGCAGTATAGCAATCAGCCCCAGCATTTT. Residues: CACPGQYSNQPQHF.

This chain joins TRBV12-3 or TRBV12-4 and TRBJ1-1; D not resolved. V was pared by 6 bases and J by 5 bases, with 13 bases between. CDR3 length: 13 residues. CDR3 DNA: TGTGCCAGCAGGGCTCTCGGCAGAACTGAAGCTTTCTTT. It translates to CASRALGRTEAFF.

The CDR3 nucleotides read TGTGCCAGCAGTTTCCCACTCGTCTCAGGAACAGATACGCAGTATTTT. Translating it yields CASSFPLVSGTDTQYF. The J gene is TRBJ2-3, the V gene TRBV6-2 or TRBV6-3, with D unclear. CDR3 length: 16 residues. V gave up 4 bases and J gave up 3 bases, with 17 bases separating them. Germline V gives CDR1 MNHEY, CDR2 SVGEGT.

The chain couples TRBV14 to TRBJ2-6; D unresolved. CDR3 length: 15 amino acids. The V gene's germline CDR1 is SGHDN and CDR2 FVKESK. Trimming took 2 bases from V and 1 from J, leaving 6 bases between them. CDR3 region: CASSQLPSGANVLTF. DNA for the CDR3: TGTGCCAGCAGCCAATTACCATCTGGGGCCAACGTCCTGACTTTC.

Here the CDR3 reads CASIRTRPSTDTQYF. CDR3 in DNA: TGTGCCAGCATTCGTACCCGCCCCAGCACAGATACGCAGTATTTT. This chain links TRBV6-4 with TRBJ2-3; D is unclear. CDR3 length equals 15 residues. CDR1 is MRHNA, CDR2 SNTAGT, per germline. V lost 7 bases to trimming and J lost 0 bases, with 14 bases between them.

The CDR3 nucleotides are TGTGCCTGGGGTGCCGGGACAGGGCACTACGAGCAGTACTTC. Its protein product is CAWGAGTGHYEQYF. The chain combines TRBV30 with TRBJ2-7; 9 nucleotides match TRBD1. V was clipped by 5 bases and J by 3 bases; unmatched bases: 8. The CDR3 totals 14 residues. CDR1 and CDR2 (germline): GTSNPN, SVGIG (reference sequence).

This chain links TRBV7-8 with TRBJ2-1, with 9 bases aligning to TRBD2. The CDR3 spans 14 residues. CDR1 and CDR2 (germline): SGHVS, FQNEAQ. V gave up 7 bases and J gave up 7 bases; unmatched junction bases: 8. CDR3: CASTGGRAGNEQFF. The CDR3 DNA follows: TGTGCCAGCACAGGCGGGAGGGCCGGGAATGAGCAGTTCTTC. Full variable domain (rest looked up from reference TRBV7-8 and TRBJ2-1): GAGVSQSPRYKVAKRGQDVALRCDPISGHVSLFWYQQALGQGPEFLTYFQNEAQLDKSGLPSDRFFAERPEGSVSTLKIQRTQQEDSAVYLCASTGGRAGNEQFFGPGTRLTVL.

The rearrangement joins TRBV25-1 to TRBJ2-5; possibly TRBD1 for D (6 bases). The germline V gene has CDR1 MGHDK and CDR2 SYGVNS. V was pared by 6 bases and J by 1 base, with 9 bases between. The CDR3 length is 13 residues. The CDR3 DNA follows: TGTGCCAGCAGGACAGGACTCCAAGAGACCCAGTACTTC. Residues: CASRTGLQETQYF.

The rearrangement joins TRBV7-2 to TRBJ2-2; 7 bases match TRBD2. V lost 8 bases to trimming and J lost 5 bases; unmatched junction nucleotides: 5. In germline, CDR1 is SGHTA, CDR2 FQGNSA. This CDR3 is built from 13 residues. CDR3 DNA sequence: TGTGCCAGCTGGGGGACTATGACCGGGGAGCTGTTTTTT. The encoded protein is CASWGTMTGELFF.

The chain recombines TRBV9 with TRBJ1-3; 9 bases match TRBD1. Per the germline V gene, CDR1 is SGDLS and CDR2 is YYNGEE. The trim removed 3 bases at V and 2 bases at J, leaving 0 bases unmatched. This CDR3 region has 14 residues. The CDR3 DNA is TGTGCCAGCAGCGACAGGGGGCCTGGAAACACCATATATTTT. The encoded protein is CASSDRGPGNTIYF.

Notes on this clone: Other DNA sequences in this specimen translate into the identical CDR3. The gene calls are TRBV4-3 and TRBJ1-1; TRBD1 aligns across 7 bases. V lost 4 bases, J lost 2 bases, and 4 bases stayed unmatched. Looked up from germline, CDR1 is LGHNA and CDR2 is YSLEER. This CDR3 is 14 amino acids long. The CDR3 DNA follows: TGCGCCAGCAGCCTAGGACAGGCTAACACTGAAGCTTTCTTT. This translates into CASSLGQANTEAFF.

The chain is built from TRBV3-1 (or the pseudogene TRBV3-2) and TRBJ1-3; D uncertain. Germline-derived CDR1 and CDR2 are LGHDT and YNNKEL (reference sequence). Trimming removed 6 bases at V and 6 bases at J, with 12 bases between. The length of the CDR3 is 13 residues. This CDR3 reads CASRVSGENTIYF. DNA of the CDR3: TGTGCCAGCAGGGTTTCCGGGGAAAACACCATATATTTT.

The chain combines TRBV7-8 with TRBJ2-5; 7 bases are a match to TRBD2. In germline, CDR1 is SGHVS, CDR2 FQNEAQ. The CDR3 has 16 residues. V gave up 2 bases and J gave up 2 bases; unmatched junction bases: 8. CDR3 sequence reads: CASSLPWLAAQETQYF. The CDR3 bases are TGTGCCAGCAGCTTACCGTGGCTAGCGGCACAAGAGACCCAGTACTTC.

The chain has TRBV11-3 and TRBJ2-2; TRBD1 aligns across 9 bases. The germline V gene has CDR1 SGHNT and CDR2 YENEEA. Trimming took 5 bases from V and 4 from J; bases not matched to a gene: 11. This CDR3 is built from 17 residues. The CDR3: CASSQIMGQGGTGELFF. CDR3 DNA sequence: TGTGCCAGCAGCCAGATAATGGGACAGGGCGGCACCGGGGAGCTGTTTTTT.

The V call is TRBV5-1, the J call TRBJ2-2; 12 nucleotides line up with TRBD2. Germline-derived CDR1 and CDR2 are SGHRS and YFSETQ. Trimming removed 3 bases from V and 4 bases from J; junction bases left unmatched: 4. The CDR3 contains 16 residues. This CDR3 reads CASSSPTSGGTGELFF. CDR3 DNA: TGCGCCAGCAGCTCCCCGACTAGCGGGGGCACCGGGGAGCTGTTTTTT.

The chain links TRBV4-1 to TRBJ1-4; possibly TRBD1 for D (6 bases). The V end lost 1 base, the J end lost 4 bases, and 10 bases lay between the germline ends. The CDR3 has 15 residues. CDR1 is MGHRA, CDR2 YSYEKL, per germline. The CDR3, as DNA: TGCGCCAGCAGCCAAGGACAGGCGGTTAATGAAAAACTGTTTTTT. It encodes CASSQGQAVNEKLFF.

This clone came up once. The chain uses TRBV19 and TRBJ2-7; D possibly corresponds to TRBD1 (6 bases). The CDR3 is 16 residues long. With 0 bases removed from V and 7 bases from J, the gap between germline ends came to 19 bases. Germline loops: CDR1 LNHDA, CDR2 SQIVND (reference sequence). The CDR3 DNA sequence: TGTGCCAGTAGTATAGATCAAGCCTACAGGGACGAAGAGCAGTACTTC. Residues: CASSIDQAYRDEEQYF.